This TCR beta chain was captured by sequencing in a study of OX40 agonist ivuxolimab in advanced cancers. The study, taken as a whole, reports: Antigen specificity of clonally expanded peripheral T cells was not established. CD4+ and CD8+ T cells in blood underwent clonal expansion by week 6 at 0.1 to 3.0 mg/kg.

Looked up from germline, CDR1 is SGHRS and CDR2 is YFSETQ. This CDR3 has 15 residues. J lost 7 bases, V lost 4 bases, and 6 bases had no gene match. In the case of this clone: The antigen is unknown.

Here immunoSEQ multiplex PCR was the method, and the copy in TCRdb shows in-frame clones only, minus some. The sample lists tens of thousands of clones, 80% to 90% occurring once. This sequence was found in an adult with an advanced solid tumor such as melanoma, head and neck, liver or kidney cancer. This chain connects TRBV5-1 to TRBJ1-6, with 9 bases fitting TRBD1. Sequencing used CD4+ or CD8+ T cells sorted from blood, obtained in a trial of the OX40 agonist ivuxolimab. The CDR3 DNA reads as TGCGCCAGCAGCATAGAGGGACAGGGCAATTCACCCCTCCACTTT. This gives the protein CASSIEGQGNSPLHF.